The rows below give T cell receptor beta chains drawn from one sample of a study of identical twins. TCRdb analysed the 5' RACE reads with MiXCR anew, one entry per CDR3 protein. The data hold fewer than 900,000 distinct CDR3 sequences, with roughly 20% observed a single time. These data are also associated with another study on T cells expressing NK-cell markers.

The sample comprised PBMCs. Receptor source: a woman between 18 and 29 years old in good health. CDR3s include the opening cysteine and the closing phenylalanine or tryptophan. The order of the fields is J gene, D gene, clone size, V gene, CDR3 DNA, CDR3 protein. A D gene is named only where the DNA matches it firmly. Clone size is not always given. Where it is, it says once, few, many or a class for expanded clones.

TRBJ2-3	TRBD1	few	TRBV10-1	TGCGCCAGCAGCCGGGACAGGGGTATAGATACGCAGTATTTT	CASSRDRGIDTQYF
TRBJ2-1	-	-	TRBV3-1	TGTGCCAGCAGCCAAGCCCGATACAAGTTTACCCCTGAGCAGTTCTTC	CASSQARYKFTPEQFF
TRBJ2-1	-	few	TRBV9	TGTGCCAGCAGCGTAGCAGGAGGAGGTGAGCAGTTCTTC	CASSVAGGGEQFF
TRBJ2-7	-	-	TRBV6-5	TGTGCCAGCAGAGAGTGGGACGAGCAGTACTTC	CASREWDEQYF
TRBJ2-5	-	many	TRBV5-1	TGCGCCAGCAGCCGCGGAGGGCAAGAGACCCAGTACTTC	CASSRGGQETQYF
TRBJ2-7	TRBD2	few	TRBV15	TGTGCCACCAGCAGGGGGGCCGGGACTAGATTCGACGAGCAGTACTTC	CATSRGAGTRFDEQYF
TRBJ2-1	TRBD2	-	TRBV7-9	TGTGCCAGCAGCGGTCTTGAGATAAGCGGGAAGAACAATGAGCAGTTCTTC	CASSGLEISGKNNEQFF
TRBJ2-1	TRBD2	few	TRBV9	TGTGCCAGCAGCGTTACCGGGACTAGCGGGAAGAATGAGCAGTTCTTC	CASSVTGTSGKNEQFF
TRBJ1-1	-	-	TRBV6-5	TGTGCCAGCAGTTACTCGCGTCAGGTAAAGTTGAACACTGAAGCTTTCTTT	CASSYSRQVKLNTEAFF
TRBJ2-3	-	many	TRBV5-1	TGCGCCAGCAGCTTGGACAGAAGCACAGATACGCAGTATTTT	CASSLDRSTDTQYF
TRBJ1-1	-	few	TRBV5-1	TGCGCCAGCAGCCTGATCGGGGGAGGCACTGAAGCTTTCTTT	CASSLIGGGTEAFF
TRBJ1-1	-	few	TRBV7-9	TGTGCCAGCAGCTTAGCCGGACAAGCCGATGAAGCTTTCTTT	CASSLAGQADEAFF
TRBJ2-1	-	few	TRBV27	TGTGCCAGCAGTTGGGGCAGAACGGTTGAGCAGTTCTTC	CASSWGRTVEQFF
TRBJ1-1	-	-	TRBV11-2	TGTGCCAGCAGCCCCAGCACGGTCGGGACTGAAGCTTTCTTT	CASSPSTVGTEAFF
TRBJ1-1	TRBD1	few	TRBV6-1	TGTGCCAGCAGTCCCGGGACAGGGAAGAACACTGAAGCTTTCTTT	CASSPGTGKNTEAFF
TRBJ2-7	-	-	TRBV7-2	TGTGCCAGCAGCTCATTGGGGGTATCCTACGAGCAGTACTTC	CASSSLGVSYEQYF
TRBJ2-7	-	-	TRBV30	TGTGCCTGGAATCAGAACACCTTGGGCGAGCAGTACTTC	CAWNQNTLGEQYF
TRBJ2-5	TRBD2	few	TRBV11-2	TGTGCCAGCAGCTCCAGACTAGCGGGAGGAAAAGAGACCCAGTACTTC	CASSSRLAGGKETQYF
TRBJ2-2	TRBD2	few	TRBV5-1	TGCGCCAGCAGCTTTTCCCCTAGCGGGCCGAACACCGGGGAGCTGTTTTTT	CASSFSPSGPNTGELFF
TRBJ2-3	-	-	TRBV5-1	TGCGCCAGCAGCTTGGGAAGGCCCATTACAGATACGCAGTATTTT	CASSLGRPITDTQYF
TRBJ1-3	-	-	TRBV6-1	TGTGCCAGCAGAACAGGCCCTGGAAACACCATATATTTT	CASRTGPGNTIYF
TRBJ2-7	TRBD2	-	TRBV12-3/TRBV12-4	TGTGCCAGCAGTCGCGGACTAGCGGGGTTTCCCGAGCAGTACTTC	CASSRGLAGFPEQYF
TRBJ2-3	-	few	TRBV6-1	TGTGCCAGCAGACCCGGGACCCTCACAGATACGCAGTATTTT	CASRPGTLTDTQYF
TRBJ2-1	TRBD2	few	TRBV5-1	TGCGCCAGCAGCTTGGGGTTCGGGACTAGCGGTACTTCCTACAATGAGCAGTTCTTC	CASSLGFGTSGTSYNEQFF
TRBJ1-1	-	-	TRBV7-8	TGTGCCAGCAGCTTAACATCCGTGAACACTGAAGCTTTCTTT	CASSLTSVNTEAFF
TRBJ2-3	-	-	TRBV11-3	TGTGCCAGCAGCTCGGAGGGGGCCCGGTCTCCTGGGTATTTT	CASSSEGARSPGYF
TRBJ1-5	TRBD1	-	TRBV12-3/TRBV12-4	TGTGCCAGCAGTCCCTATCCCCAGGGGGACAATCAGCCCCAGCATTTT	CASSPYPQGDNQPQHF
TRBJ2-3	TRBD2	few	TRBV9	TGTGCCAGCAGCGTAGAAGGCGGGGGGGCACCAGATACGCAGTATTTT	CASSVEGGGAPDTQYF
TRBJ1-3	-	many	TRBV6-5	TGTGCCAGCAGTTCCCAGACCGAGAAGAGGGGAAACACCATATATTTT	CASSSQTEKRGNTIYF
TRBJ2-7	-	few	TRBV29-1	TGCAGCGTTGAAACGGTTTCCTACGAGCAGTACTTC	CSVETVSYEQYF
TRBJ2-3	TRBD1	-	TRBV20-1	TGCAGTGCCCGAGAGGGGACAGGGTACCCAGTCATCACAGATACGCAGTATTTT	CSAREGTGYPVITDTQYF
TRBJ2-4	-	few	TRBV25-1	TGTGCCAGCCCTATTGCGGCCAGACGCGGAACCAAAAACATTCAGTACTTC	CASPIAARRGTKNIQYF
TRBJ2-7	TRBD2	-	TRBV11-2	TGTGCCAGCAGCTTAGTAGCGGGCGTGGGATCCTACGAGCAGTACTTC	CASSLVAGVGSYEQYF
TRBJ2-7	-	few	TRBV29-1	TGCAGCGTTGCGAGGCCTAATCCACCCTACGAGCAGTACTTC	CSVARPNPPYEQYF
TRBJ2-1	TRBD2	-	TRBV3-1	TGTGCCAGCAGCCAAGCCCCCGGGACTAGCACTGTCTATGAGCAGTTCTTC	CASSQAPGTSTVYEQFF
TRBJ2-1	-	-	TRBV6-5	TGTGCCAGCAGTTACTCTTCCGGACGGCCCTACAATGAGCAGTTCTTC	CASSYSSGRPYNEQFF
TRBJ1-6	-	few	TRBV10-3	TGTGCCATCAACAGTGAGGGCGGGGATTCACCCCTCCACTTT	CAINSEGGDSPLHF
TRBJ2-7	-	few	TRBV10-3	TGTGCCATCAGTGAGTCTGGTCATTCCTACGAGCAGTACTTC	CAISESGHSYEQYF
TRBJ2-3	TRBD2	few	TRBV5-1	TGCGCCAGCAGCTTTGGGGCGGGAGGGCCAGATACGCAGTATTTT	CASSFGAGGPDTQYF
TRBJ2-7	-	-	TRBV7-2	TGTGCCAGCAGCTTAGATGTTCTAGCTCTCCACGAGCAGTACTTC	CASSLDVLALHEQYF
TRBJ2-3	-	few	TRBV3-1	TGTGCCAGCAGCTTCACCCGGACCACAGATACGCAGTATTTT	CASSFTRTTDTQYF